The 17 T cell receptor beta chains presented below share a single source sample, sequenced in a study of vaccination and CD4 T cells after COVID-19. Sequencing of DNA taken from cultured CD4+ T cells relied on the Oncomine TCR Beta short-read assay. TCRdb ran MiXCR on the PCR reads and lists one entry per CDR3 protein. The table has about 21,000 distinct CDR3 sequences, 35% to 45% seen once; the top ten hold 5%. No antigen is known for these receptors. This sample's treatment: approximately 9-day PBMC culture with coronavirus spike peptide pools or control peptides (ViraFEST assay). This specimen was CD4+ T cells from blood, cultured in vitro, taken before SARS-CoV-2 vaccination. These receptors all come from a human donor who had recovered from COVID-19.

This clonotype was seen a single time. This rearrangement joins TRBV7-8 to TRBJ2-3; TRBD1 matches 8 bases. Looked up from germline, CDR1 is SGHVS and CDR2 is FQNEAQ. CDR3 length: 15 amino acids. With 4 bases clipped from V and 4 bases from J, the junction kept 7 bases outside the gene matches. The CDR3 DNA follows: TGTGCCAGCAGCTCAGGGGGCGCGAGATCAGATACGCAGTATTTT. Its translation is CASSSGGARSDTQYF. The complete variable domain, with remaining parts taken from reference TRBV7-8 and TRBJ2-3, reads GAGVSQSPRYKVAKRGQDVALRCDPISGHVSLFWYQQALGQGPEFLTYFQNEAQLDKSGLPSDRFFAERPEGSVSTLKIQRTQQEDSAVYLCASSSGGARSDTQYFGPGTRLTVL.

The genes are TRBV5-4 and TRBJ2-2; 9 bases fit TRBD1. The junction had 7 bases not matched to a gene; V was cut back by 3 bases and J by 4 bases. The CDR3 covers 16 residues. Germline CDR1 SGHNT, CDR2 YYREEE (reference sequence). This CDR3 is CASSSGGQGSTGELFF. The CDR3 coding sequence is TGTGCCAGCAGCTCGGGGGGACAGGGTTCCACCGGGGAGCTGTTTTTT.

This clonotype was recorded a few times. The rearrangement links TRBV28 to TRBJ1-2; D unclear. This CDR3 has 12 residues. Germline V gene lookup returns CDR1 MDHEN and CDR2 SYDVKM. V dropped 3 bases and J dropped 7 bases, with 9 bases sitting between them. The CDR3 region has the DNA TGTGCCAGCAGTTTTGGAGTCTTTGGCTACACCTTC. Encoded protein: CASSFGVFGYTF.

This clonotype has only a few counts. The conserved closing phenylalanine or tryptophan is absent in this CDR3, likely reflecting a read error. The chain uses TRBV6-2 or TRBV6-3 and TRBJ2-3; D not resolved. Germline V gene data show CDR1 as MNHEY and CDR2 as SVGEGT. The V end was cut by 5 bases, the J end by 5 bases, with 17 bases between. CDR3 size: 15 residues. The CDR3 loop reads CASSPRTRVGDTQYL. For the CDR3, the DNA is TGTGCCAGCAGTCCCCGGACCCGAGTTGGAGATACGCAGTATCTT.

The V call is TRBV7-8, the J call TRBJ2-2; D remains unclear. This CDR3 spans 16 amino acids. Trimming cost V 1 base and J 5 bases, with 14 bases left between them. From germline, CDR1 is SGHVS and CDR2 FQNEAQ. The CDR3 coding sequence is TGTGCCAGCAGCTTAGGGTGGGCCGTGGGGACCGGGGAGCTGTTTTTT. This encodes CASSLGWAVGTGELFF.

There are a few counts of this clonotype. The rearrangement joins TRBV6-5 to TRBJ2-7; D ambiguous. Germline V lookup: CDR1 MNHEY, CDR2 SVGAGI. The V end was cut by 2 bases, the J end by 2 bases, with 10 bases between. The CDR3 has 14 amino acids. This CDR3 reads CASSYNGGTYEQYF. CDR3 coding DNA: TGTGCCAGCAGTTACAACGGCGGAACCTACGAGCAGTACTTC.

This chain connects TRBV7-9 to TRBJ1-1; 11 bases match TRBD1. J gave up 6 bases and V 5 bases, and 8 bases lay outside the gene matches. Germline-derived CDR1 and CDR2 are SEHNR and FQNEAQ (reference sequence). The CDR3 is 15 amino acids. CDR3 residues: CASSTWTGGRAEAFF. CDR3 DNA sequence: TGTGCCAGCAGCACCTGGACAGGGGGCCGGGCTGAAGCTTTCTTT.

This clonotype was observed a few times. This chain links TRBV2 with TRBJ2-3; no firm D call. The germline gives CDR1 SNHLY, CDR2 FYNNEI. This CDR3 contains 15 residues. Trimming cost V 1 base and J 3 bases, with 11 bases left between them. In DNA, the CDR3 is TGTGCCAGCAGTGAAGGGTTAGCCATTACAGATACGCAGTATTTT. Translating it yields CASSEGLAITDTQYF.

The CDR3 here is CSAAGFRGRATDTQYF. CDR3 nucleotides: TGCAGTGCTGCGGGGTTTCGCGGGAGGGCCACAGATACGCAGTATTTT. This chain connects TRBV20-1 to TRBJ2-3, with TRBD2 matching over 9 bases. With V trimmed by 5 bases and J by 2 bases, 11 bases remained unmatched. The CDR3 has 16 amino acids. Germline V gives CDR1 DFQATT, CDR2 SNEGSKA (reference sequence).

The chain joins TRBV6-1 to TRBJ2-1; D might be TRBD2 (6 bases). Germline lookup yields CDR1 MNHNS and CDR2 SASEGT. The CDR3 has 13 amino acids. V gave up 5 bases and J gave up 8 bases, with 13 bases separating them. The chain's CDR3 is CASSRDLTDEQFF. The CDR3 nucleotides are TGTGCCAGCAGTCGGGACTTGACGGATGAGCAGTTCTTC.

The count of this clonotype is one. The chain has TRBV4-2 and TRBJ2-1; TRBD2 matches 11 bases. CDR1 and CDR2 from the germline V gene are LGHNA and YNFKEQ. This CDR3 region has 16 residues. The V segment lost 4 bases and the J segment 7 bases; nucleotides outside the gene matches: 9. The CDR3, as DNA: TGTGCCAGCAGCCTAGCAGGACTAGCGGGCAAGAATGAGCAGTTCTTC. Protein product: CASSLAGLAGKNEQFF.

This clonotype occurred a few times. This sequence joins TRBV19 and TRBJ1-1, with D unresolved. V was cut by 6 bases and J by 0 bases, with 11 bases left in between. The CDR3 has 14 amino acids. Looked up from germline, CDR1 is LNHDA and CDR2 is SQIVND (reference sequence). The CDR3 protein is CASRSGSMNTEAFF. DNA for the CDR3: TGTGCCAGTAGATCAGGCAGCATGAACACTGAAGCTTTCTTT.

The chain is built from TRBV10-3 and TRBJ2-5; TRBD2 matches at 8 bases. Germline trimming cut 11 bases from V and 4 bases from J; bases unmatched to any gene: 15. CDR3 length: 15 residues. CDR1 ENHRY and CDR2 SYGVKD come from the germline V gene. CDR3 coding DNA: TGTGCCCTCCTAATGGCGGGAGGTTTTTTAGAGACCCAGTACTTC. Its protein is CALLMAGGFLETQYF.

The table lists this clonotype with a few counts. This chain uses TRBV15 with TRBJ2-1; 7 bases are a match to TRBD2. The CDR3 consists of 14 residues. CDR1 and CDR2 (germline): LNHNV, YYDKDF (reference sequence). V trimming: 0 bases; J trimming: 7 bases; junction bases outside the gene matches: 3. The CDR3 loop reads CATSRDTGRNEQFF. The CDR3 DNA sequence: TGTGCCACCAGCAGAGATACCGGGAGGAATGAGCAGTTCTTC.

This chain joins TRBV24-1 and TRBJ2-1; D perhaps matches TRBD2 (5 bases). Germline CDR1 and CDR2: KGHDR and SFDVKD. The CDR3 is 16 residues long. V shed 3 bases and J shed 0 bases, with 11 bases lying between them. DNA of the CDR3: TGTGCCACCAGTGATCCGCGGGCCGACTCCTACAATGAGCAGTTCTTC. This gives the protein CATSDPRADSYNEQFF.

V usage is TRBV20-1 and J usage is TRBJ2-7; 9 bases fit TRBD1. The CDR3 totals 13 residues. Per the germline V gene, CDR1 is DFQATT and CDR2 is SNEGSKA (reference sequence). The J segment lost 3 bases and the V segment lost 1 base, leaving 1 base of the junction unmatched. The CDR3 spells CSARGQGVYEQYF. The CDR3, as DNA: TGCAGTGCTAGAGGACAGGGGGTCTACGAGCAGTACTTC.

J is TRBJ1-1 and V is TRBV30; D is ambiguous. V was cut by 6 bases and J by 3 bases, with 8 bases left in between. This CDR3 spans 11 amino acids. Germline-derived CDR1 and CDR2 are GTSNPN and SVGIG (reference sequence). CDR3 coding DNA: TGTGCCTGCGGGTGGGACACTGAAGCTTTCTTT. Its protein is CACGWDTEAFF.